This TCR beta chain came from a study of T-cell memory formation after mild COVID-19. Study details: Among the donors, TCR clusters were largely specific to each donor.

The ends were cut back, 5 bases at V and 10 bases at J, with 18 bases in the middle. CDR1 is MNHEY, CDR2 SVGAGI, per germline. This CDR3 contains 14 residues. TCRdb passed the 5' RACE reads through MiXCR, listing each CDR3 protein once. The repertoire has about half a million distinct CDR3 sequences, roughly 18% of them found once; the top ten carry more than 9%. This clonotype was sampled from an adult woman who had mild COVID-19 (a few samples of this study predate the infection). Cell type and time point are not known. The chain links TRBV6-5 to TRBJ2-1; no definite D call. Input material: PBMCs or a T cell subset sorted from them (not recorded which). CDR3 sequence reads: CASSGSLTFEEQFF. The CDR3 nucleotides read TGTGCCAGCAGTGGAAGCCTGACGTTTGAGGAGCAGTTCTTC.